These T cell receptor beta chains were read from a single sample in a study of blood T cell repertoires in COVID-19. Clones were sequenced by immunoSEQ multiplex PCR, and TCRdb holds only the in-frame ones, with some missing. The sample has 95,000 to 110,000 clones, 89% seen once. What was sequenced was peripheral blood. These receptor sequences come from a man aged 35 to 55 with active or convalescent COVID-19. Each CDR3 is given with its conserved first and last residue. The D gene is left open where the match is weak. Only some rows state a clone size, as once, few, many or a class for expanded clones.

CDR3aa	CDR3nt	abundance	d_gene	v_gene	j_gene
CASSLITGLQPQHF	TGTGCCAGCAGTTTAATAACAGGCCTTCAGCCCCAGCATTTT	NA	NA	TRBV28	TRBJ1-5
CASSDEGAYEQYF	TGTGCCAGCAGTGATGAAGGGGCCTACGAGCAGTACTTC	NA	NA	TRBV25-1	TRBJ2-7
CATKERPFFEKLFF	TGTGCCACTAAGGAGCGGCCGTTCTTTGAAAAACTGTTTTTT	NA	NA	TRBV19	TRBJ1-4
CASSLQAGSSYNEQFF	TGCGCCAGCAGCTTGCAGGCGGGAAGCTCCTACAATGAGCAGTTCTTC	NA	NA	TRBV5-1	TRBJ2-1
CASSYGDKTRQYF	TGTGCCAGCAGTTACGGGGACAAGACCAGGCAGTATTTT	NA	NA	TRBV6-2/TRBV6-3	TRBJ2-3
CAWKGQGNSPLHF	TGTGCCTGGAAGGGACAGGGAAACTCACCCCTCCACTTT	NA	TRBD1	TRBV30	TRBJ1-6
CASSYSISYQETQYF	TGTGCCAGCAGTTACTCAATTTCGTACCAAGAGACCCAGTACTTC	NA	NA	TRBV6-5	TRBJ2-5
CASSPPGGGYGYTF	TGTGCCAGCTCACCACCCGGGGGGGGCTATGGCTACACCTTC	few	NA	TRBV18	TRBJ1-2
CASSLDQGARTEAFF	TGTGCCAGCAGCTTGGATCAGGGGGCGCGAACTGAAGCTTTCTTT	few	TRBD1	TRBV5-4	TRBJ1-1
CASSLDLAGERNEQFF	TGTGCCAGCAGCTTAGATCTTGCGGGAGAGAGGAATGAGCAGTTCTTC	NA	TRBD2	TRBV11-2	TRBJ2-1
CATRWGSGGYNEQFF	TGTGCCACCCGTTGGGGGTCGGGGGGGTACAATGAGCAGTTCTTC	once	TRBD2	TRBV19	TRBJ2-1
CASRIGGGAFSGNTIYF	TGCGCCAGCAGGATTGGAGGGGGGGCCTTCTCTGGAAACACCATATATTTT	NA	NA	TRBV4-1	TRBJ1-3
CASSFIQGEVSVGGGYTF	TGTGCCAGCAGTTTCATACAGGGGGAGGTTTCCGTCGGAGGCGGCTACACCTTC	NA	TRBD1	TRBV7-9	TRBJ1-2
CATSRTPTTSGSSYNEQFF	TGTGCCACCAGCAGAACCCCAACTACTAGCGGCAGCTCCTACAATGAGCAGTTCTTC	once	TRBD2	TRBV15	TRBJ2-1
CASSGTSLNSPLHF	TGTGCCAGCAGCGGGACTTCCTTAAATTCACCCCTCCACTTT	NA	NA	TRBV6-6	TRBJ1-6
CASSNLRQGQETQYF	TGTGCCAGCAGTAACCTACGACAGGGTCAAGAGACCCAGTACTTC	NA	TRBD1	TRBV6-5	TRBJ2-5
CASSLGALKPMNTEAFF	TGTGCCAGCAGCTTAGGAGCGCTTAAGCCAATGAACACTGAAGCTTTCTTT	NA	NA	TRBV7-2	TRBJ1-1
CASSYPGTGGTEAFF	TGTGCCAGCAGTTACCCAGGGACAGGAGGCACTGAAGCTTTCTTT	NA	TRBD1	TRBV6-6	TRBJ1-1
CASSPPFGSPLHF	TGTGCCAGCAGTCCCCCCTTCGGGTCACCCCTCCACTTT	NA	NA	TRBV27	TRBJ1-6
CASRLTWENTYEQYF	TGTGCCAGCAGATTAACTTGGGAGAACACCTACGAGCAGTACTTC	NA	NA	TRBV11-2	TRBJ2-7
CASNSGGQETQYF	TGTGCCAGTAACTCTGGCGGACAAGAGACCCAGTACTTC	NA	NA	TRBV19	TRBJ2-5
CASRYNSDSHQPQHF	TGTGCCAGCAGGTACAACAGCGACAGTCATCAGCCCCAGCATTTT	NA	NA	TRBV27	TRBJ1-5
CASSLAGVESYEQYF	TGCGCCAGCAGCTTGGCAGGGGTTGAATCCTACGAGCAGTACTTC	once	NA	TRBV5-1	TRBJ2-7
CASSTGQGAYGYTF	TGTGCCAGCAGCACAGGACAGGGGGCTTATGGCTACACCTTC	NA	TRBD1	TRBV7-9	TRBJ1-2
CASSLMNSLYEQYF	TGTGCCAGCAGCCTTATGAACAGCCTCTACGAGCAGTACTTC	NA	NA	TRBV3-1/TRBV3-2	TRBJ2-7